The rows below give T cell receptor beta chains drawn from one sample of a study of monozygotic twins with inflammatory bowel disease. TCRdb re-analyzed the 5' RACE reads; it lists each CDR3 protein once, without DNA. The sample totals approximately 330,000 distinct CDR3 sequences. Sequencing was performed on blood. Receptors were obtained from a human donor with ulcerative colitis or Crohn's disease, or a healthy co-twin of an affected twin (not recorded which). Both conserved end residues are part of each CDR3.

CASSLALGATYEQYF	15	TRBV5-5	TRBJ2-7
CASRRQEGGGDEQFF	15	TRBV12-3/TRBV12-4	TRBJ2-1
CASSTSAGSTDTQYF	15	TRBV5-1	TRBJ2-3
CASSFSQNEQFF	12	TRBV12-3/TRBV12-4	TRBJ2-1
CSARVGGGPGNTIYF	15	TRBV20-1	TRBJ1-3
CASSPSVRRGTGELFF	16	TRBV7-9	TRBJ2-2
CSAYTPQGDTDTQYF	15	TRBV20-1	TRBJ2-3
CASSLPGPDLGDSPLHF	17	TRBV12-3/TRBV12-4	TRBJ1-6
CASSLAGLHIDTQYF	15	TRBV5-1	TRBJ2-3
CASSFLPGQTYEQYF	15	TRBV5-1	TRBJ2-7
CSASGSGYSNYGYTF	15	TRBV20-1	TRBJ1-2
CASSPGTRSNGEQFF	15	TRBV7-2	TRBJ2-1
CASSLSPDLIGPSEQFF	17	TRBV28	TRBJ2-1
CSARKGPPYNEQFF	14	TRBV20-1	TRBJ2-1
CASSFGAANQETQYF	15	TRBV7-9	TRBJ2-5
CSAPRSHEQYF	11	TRBV20-1	TRBJ2-7